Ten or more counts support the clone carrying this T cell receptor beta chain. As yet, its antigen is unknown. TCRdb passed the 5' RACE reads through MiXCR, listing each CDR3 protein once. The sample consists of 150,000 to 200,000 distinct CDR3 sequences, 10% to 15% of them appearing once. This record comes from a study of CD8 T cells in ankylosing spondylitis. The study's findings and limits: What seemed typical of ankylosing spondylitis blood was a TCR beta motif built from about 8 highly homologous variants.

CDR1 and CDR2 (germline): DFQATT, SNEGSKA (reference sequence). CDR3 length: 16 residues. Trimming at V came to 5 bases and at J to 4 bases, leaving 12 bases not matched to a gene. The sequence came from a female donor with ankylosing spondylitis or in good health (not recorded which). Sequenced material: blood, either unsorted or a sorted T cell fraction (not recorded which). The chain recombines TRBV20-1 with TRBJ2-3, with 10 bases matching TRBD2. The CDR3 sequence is CSAGRLDSGRADTQYF. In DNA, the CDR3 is TGCAGTGCTGGCCGTTTGGACAGCGGGAGGGCAGATACGCAGTATTTT.